The 30 T cell receptor beta chains presented below share a single source sample, sequenced in a study of T-cell memory formation after mild COVID-19. MiXCR, run by TCRdb on the 5' RACE reads, gives a single entry per CDR3 protein. The data hold 350,000 or so distinct CDR3 sequences, with more than 20% observed a single time. What was sequenced was PBMCs or a T cell subset sorted from them (not recorded which). The receptors were gathered from an adult woman who had mild COVID-19 (a few samples of this study predate the infection). Cell type and time point are not known.

The chain couples TRBV3-1 to TRBJ1-1; maybe TRBD1 (5 bases). The germline gives CDR1 LGHDT, CDR2 YNNKEL (reference sequence). V lost 4 bases, J lost 4 bases, and 10 bases lay in between. The CDR3 has 13 amino acids. CDR3 sequence: CASSLPGTTEAFF. In DNA form, the CDR3 reads TGTGCCAGCAGCCTCCCCGGGACCACTGAAGCTTTCTTT.

The rearrangement links TRBV5-1 to TRBJ1-3, with no clear D. From germline, CDR1 is SGHRS and CDR2 YFSETQ. V was shortened by 3 bases and J by 4 bases, with 11 bases between the two germline ends. This CDR3 comprises 14 residues. CDR3 residues: CASSSRTAGNTIYF. In DNA, the CDR3 is TGCGCCAGCAGCTCCCGGACGGCGGGAAACACCATATATTTT.

The V call is TRBV6-6, the J call TRBJ2-2, with D perhaps matching TRBD1 (5 bases). The V gene lost 2 bases and the J gene lost 4 bases, with 8 bases spanning the gap. CDR3 length equals 14 residues. Germline CDR1 is MNHNY and CDR2 is SVGAGI (reference sequence). CDR3 nucleotides: TGTGCCAGCAGTTACGACAGTACCACCGGGGAGCTGTTTTTT. This translates into CASSYDSTTGELFF.

This clonotype was detected a few times. For the CDR3, the DNA is TGTGCCAGCAGTTTTCAAGCGAAGAAGCAGTACTTC. This gives the protein CASSFQAKKQYF. The rearrangement joins TRBV12-3 or TRBV12-4 to TRBJ2-7; no reliable D call. The ends were cut back, 3 bases at V and 8 bases at J, with 11 bases in the middle. The CDR3 totals 12 residues.

Written as DNA, the CDR3 is TGCAGTGCTTGGGGGGGGGGACTAGCCAAAAACATTCAGTACTTC. This codes for CSAWGGGLAKNIQYF. The V and J genes are TRBV20-1 and TRBJ2-4, with 7 bases that match TRBD2. This CDR3 is built from 15 residues. CDR1 and CDR2 from the germline V gene are DFQATT and SNEGSKA (reference sequence). Trimming cost V 5 bases and J 0 bases; bases outside gene matches: 7.

In this sample, this clonotype turned up a few times. This sequence joins TRBV4-1 and TRBJ2-2; D is possibly TRBD1 (5 bases). V was clipped by 3 bases and J by 7 bases, with 12 bases between them. The CDR3 spans 14 residues. Germline values: CDR1 MGHRA, CDR2 YSYEKL. In DNA, the CDR3 is TGCGCCAGCAGCCAGTTCGACAGTTACGGGGAGCTGTTTTTT. It specifies CASSQFDSYGELFF.

The chain has TRBV12-3 or TRBV12-4 and TRBJ1-2; no firm D call. CDR3 size: 14 residues. Between the trimmed V and J ends, which lost 4 bases and 6 bases, there was a span of 15 bases. The CDR3 nucleotides are TGTGCCAGCAGTTCTCAGATGGGGATAGATGGCTACACCTTC. Translated, it gives CASSSQMGIDGYTF.

This clonotype was detected only a few times. This chain connects TRBV5-1 to TRBJ1-1; D is possibly TRBD1 (6 bases). V was clipped by 6 bases and J by 2 bases, with 11 bases between them. Germline CDR1 and CDR2: SGHRS and YFSETQ. This CDR3 spans 13 amino acids. In nucleotides, the CDR3 is TGCGCCAGCAAGGACAGCCTAAACACTGAAGCTTTCTTT. It yields the protein CASKDSLNTEAFF.

This clonotype showed up just a few times. The chain links TRBV5-1 to TRBJ2-1; D is perhaps TRBD1 or TRBD2 (5 bases each). The length of the CDR3 is 15 residues. CDR1 and CDR2 (germline): SGHRS, YFSETQ. V was clipped by 4 bases and J by 10 bases, with 21 bases between them. The CDR3 here is CASSTEPTGRQEQFF. The CDR3 DNA follows: TGCGCCAGCAGCACAGAGCCAACGGGGCGGCAGGAGCAGTTCTTC.

This clonotype occurred a few times. V usage is TRBV11-2 and J usage is TRBJ2-3; 7 nucleotides agree with TRBD1. The V gene end was trimmed by 2 bases and the J gene end by 0 bases; junction bases not matched to a gene: 5. Germline-derived CDR1 and CDR2 are SGHAT and FQNNGV. The CDR3 length is 16 residues. In nucleotides, the CDR3 is TGTGCCAGCAGCTTATGGACAGGCCTAAGCACAGATACGCAGTATTTT. Translating gives CASSLWTGLSTDTQYF.

This clonotype was detected ten times or more. The rearrangement joins TRBV2 to TRBJ2-7; D unclear. The length of the CDR3 is 12 residues. The germline V gene encodes CDR1 SNHLY and CDR2 FYNNEI. V gave up 6 bases and J gave up 2 bases, with 8 bases separating them. Written as DNA, the CDR3 is TGTGCCAGCAGGGGCCTCACCTACGAGCAGTACTTC. Residues: CASRGLTYEQYF.

The chain carries TRBV12-3 or TRBV12-4 and TRBJ1-2; D is unresolved. Between the trimmed V and J ends, which lost 1 base and 4 bases, there was a span of 10 bases. There are 14 residues in the CDR3. CDR3 sequence: CASSLGQPTYGYTF. The DNA of the CDR3 is TGTGCCAGCAGTTTAGGTCAGCCTACCTATGGCTACACCTTC.

This rearrangement joins TRBV24-1 to TRBJ2-2; D is perhaps TRBD2 (6 bases). Germline CDR1 is KGHDR and CDR2 is SFDVKD. The CDR3 is made up of 16 amino acids. The V and J ends lost 1 base and 2 bases respectively, with 10 bases between them. Here the CDR3 reads CATSDLPGGNTGELFF. For the CDR3, the DNA is TGTGCCACCAGTGATTTACCCGGGGGTAACACCGGGGAGCTGTTTTTT.

The chain links TRBV4-1 to TRBJ1-2; TRBD1 matches 9 bases. Unmatched junction bases numbered 5, after V lost 5 bases and J lost 4 bases. CDR1 and CDR2 (germline): MGHRA, YSYEKL. The CDR3 length is 14 residues. CDR3 DNA: TGCGCCAGCAGCAGCCGGGACAGGGCCTATGGCTACACCTTC. It translates to CASSSRDRAYGYTF.

This clonotype has a handful of counts. This chain connects TRBV20-1 to TRBJ1-1; the D gene is possibly TRBD1 (5 bases). V was pared by 6 bases and J by 4 bases, with 18 bases between. The germline V gene encodes CDR1 DFQATT and CDR2 SNEGSKA (reference sequence). The CDR3 extends over 14 amino acids. In nucleotides, the CDR3 is TGCAGTGCAAGACCTCCGAACGGGGGCACTGAAGCTTTCTTT. Protein: CSARPPNGGTEAFF.

This clonotype appeared a few times. The rearrangement joins TRBV7-9 to TRBJ1-2, with D perhaps TRBD1 (6 bases). The germline CDR1 and CDR2 sequences are SEHNR and FQNEAQ (reference sequence). The CDR3 totals 14 residues. The V and J ends lost 5 bases and 7 bases respectively, with 17 bases between them. In DNA form, the CDR3 reads TGTGCCAGCAGCGAGTCCGGGGGGGCCTCTGGCTACACCTTC. This translates into CASSESGGASGYTF.

This clonotype was detected only a few times. The chain is built from TRBV9 and TRBJ2-2; D unclear. V lost 4 bases to trimming and J lost 6 bases, with 16 bases between them. CDR3 length: 15 residues. The germline V gene has CDR1 SGDLS and CDR2 YYNGEE. The CDR3 nucleotides read TGTGCCAGCAGCTCCGAGGACGGCCCCTCCGGGGAGCTGTTTTTT. Translating it yields CASSSEDGPSGELFF.

The V and J genes are TRBV19 and TRBJ1-5; maybe TRBD1 (5 bases). Germline V gene data show CDR1 as LNHDA and CDR2 as SQIVND (reference sequence). V was trimmed by 7 bases and J by 9 bases, leaving 13 bases between them. The CDR3 totals 12 residues. CDR3 sequence: CASTAGSRPQHF. In DNA form, the CDR3 reads TGTGCCAGTACGGCAGGGTCGAGGCCCCAGCATTTT.

The chain joins TRBV4-1 to TRBJ2-7; D call uncertain. The germline gives CDR1 MGHRA, CDR2 YSYEKL. Trimming took off 0 bases at V and 0 bases at J, with 12 bases between the two ends. The CDR3 contains 16 residues. Here the CDR3 reads CASSQDQAGSSYEQYF. DNA for the CDR3: TGCGCCAGCAGCCAAGATCAGGCAGGCAGCTCCTACGAGCAGTACTTC.

This rearrangement joins TRBV12-3 or TRBV12-4 to TRBJ2-1; 8 nucleotides match TRBD2. The J segment lost 0 bases and the V segment lost 5 bases, leaving 6 bases of the junction unmatched. The CDR3 contains 16 residues. CDR3 loop: CASSRGGPYSYNEQFF. The CDR3 DNA follows: TGTGCCAGCAGTCGGGGGGGGCCTTACTCCTACAATGAGCAGTTCTTC.

V usage is TRBV7-9 and J usage is TRBJ2-5; maybe TRBD1 (5 bases). Looked up from germline, CDR1 is SEHNR and CDR2 is FQNEAQ (reference sequence). The V end lost 5 bases, the J end lost 3 bases, and 16 bases lay between the germline ends. There are 15 residues in the CDR3. CDR3 nucleotide sequence: TGTGCCAGCAGCCCGATCGGCGCAGGGAAAGAGACCCAGTACTTC. This codes for CASSPIGAGKETQYF.

This clonotype was found a few times. The V call is TRBV12-3 or TRBV12-4, the J call TRBJ2-1, with TRBD2 matching over 10 bases. The V segment lost 10 bases and the J segment 2 bases; nucleotides outside the gene matches: 8. The CDR3 is 15 amino acids. The CDR3 sequence is CAIALAGGPYNEQFF. CDR3 coding DNA: TGTGCCATCGCTTTAGCGGGAGGCCCCTACAATGAGCAGTTCTTC.

This sequence joins TRBV7-9 and TRBJ2-7; 7 bases line up with TRBD1. The CDR3 runs to 18 residues. Trimming took 6 bases from V and 2 from J; bases not matched to a gene: 19. Germline-derived CDR1 and CDR2 are SEHNR and FQNEAQ (reference sequence). CDR3 bases: TGTGCCAGCAGATCCGGGGCCGGGACAGATGCTCCTCCCTACGAGCAGTACTTC. Its protein is CASRSGAGTDAPPYEQYF.

This rearrangement joins TRBV29-1 to TRBJ2-1; the D is unclear. This CDR3 comprises 14 residues. Between the trimmed V and J ends, which lost 6 bases and 0 bases, there was a span of 12 bases. CDR1 is SQVTM and CDR2 is ANQGSEA in the germline V gene. As DNA, the CDR3 is TGCAGCGTGTCACCTGTACGCTCCTACAATGAGCAGTTCTTC. This translates into CSVSPVRSYNEQFF.

The chain employs TRBV4-3 and TRBJ2-5; 7 nucleotides agree with TRBD2. The ends lost 0 bases at V and 5 bases at J; junction bases unmatched: 9. CDR3 length: 16 residues. Germline V gene lookup returns CDR1 LGHNA and CDR2 YSLEER. The CDR3: CASSQDPAGVGETQYF. In DNA, the CDR3 is TGCGCCAGCAGCCAAGATCCTGCGGGAGTTGGGGAGACCCAGTACTTC.

This clonotype was seen more than once but under ten times. The chain is built from TRBV7-9 and TRBJ2-7, with TRBD1 identical over 10 bases. This CDR3 region has 17 residues. V was clipped by 4 bases and J by 0 bases; unmatched bases: 9. In germline, CDR1 is SEHNR, CDR2 FQNEAQ (reference sequence). The CDR3 region is CASSSEIGTGASYEQYF. The DNA of the CDR3 is TGTGCCAGCAGCTCCGAGATAGGGACAGGGGCCTCCTACGAGCAGTACTTC.

This clonotype showed up just a few times. The chain has TRBV12-3 or TRBV12-4 and TRBJ2-1; the D gene is possibly TRBD1 (6 bases). V was trimmed by 4 bases and J by 2 bases, leaving 15 bases between them. The CDR3 has 16 residues. CDR3 nucleotides: TGTGCCAGCAGTTCCAGGGGAAGTGAACCCTACAATGAGCAGTTCTTC. Its protein product is CASSSRGSEPYNEQFF.

The V and J genes are TRBV5-6 and TRBJ2-1, with TRBD1 identical over 9 bases. The CDR3 contains 14 residues. V lost 4 bases to trimming and J lost 8 bases; unmatched junction nucleotides: 7. The germline gives CDR1 SGHDT, CDR2 YYEEEE. The CDR3 sequence: CASSTGQGLYEQFF. CDR3 DNA sequence: TGTGCCAGCAGCACGGGACAGGGCCTATATGAGCAGTTCTTC.

The chain uses TRBV19 and TRBJ1-1; weak D call: TRBD1 (6 bases). This CDR3 region has 16 residues. Germline CDR1 LNHDA, CDR2 SQIVND (reference sequence). Trimming pared 3 bases from V and 1 base from J, leaving 15 bases between. CDR3 sequence reads: CASSMTTGRANTEAFF. CDR3 nucleotide sequence: TGTGCCAGTAGTATGACGACAGGTAGGGCGAACACTGAAGCTTTCTTT.

This clonotype was counted between two and nine times. The V gene is TRBV6-1, the J gene TRBJ2-1; TRBD2 aligns across 7 bases. Germline values: CDR1 MNHNS, CDR2 SASEGT. This CDR3 has 15 residues. With V trimmed by 9 bases and J by 6 bases, 14 bases remained unmatched. CDR3 loop: CASSRLAGDSNEQFF. In nucleotides, the CDR3 is TGTGCCAGTTCTCGCCTGGCGGGGGACTCCAATGAGCAGTTCTTC.